This T cell receptor (beta chain) was obtained from a study of cytomegalovirus exposure and HLA in healthy donors. Study-level information: Among the roughly 370 genotyped donors, around 81% were placed in the Caucasian-associated ancestry cluster.

Points from the study as a whole: An analysis done earlier found most TCR beta V segments productive about 87% or about 30% of the time. A few V segments could not be told apart, such as TRBV6-2 and TRBV6-3, and were left out.

Amplification used 60 Vbeta primers and 13 Jbeta primers. Clones were read by immunoSEQ multiplex PCR, and TCRdb kept only the in-frame ones, dropping some. The profile shows 90,000 to 130,000 clones, around 80% of them singletons. This clone was seen only once. Antigen specificity is unknown. The CDR3 totals 14 residues. CDR1 is LGHNT and CDR2 is FRNRAP in the germline V gene. The V and J ends lost 1 base and 5 bases, in that order; junction bases with no gene match: 5. Healthy donors of bone marrow made up the group. This chain connects TRBV12-5 to TRBJ2-7; 7 bases agree with TRBD1. The TCR was taken from a man aged 25 to 40 in good health and CMV-seropositive. Sequencing was performed on PBMCs. This CDR3 reads CASGLGQGTHEQYF. The CDR3, as DNA: TGTGCTAGTGGTTTGGGACAGGGAACCCACGAGCAGTACTTC.